The 30 T cell receptor beta chains in this list originate from one sample, sequenced in a study of blood T cell repertoires in COVID-19 (TCRdb year 2020). Receptor libraries were prepared by the immunoSEQ multiplex PCR assay. TCRdb stores this immuneACCESS table with in-frame sequences only. Part of the clones is absent; in the studies checked, under half of the shortfall reflects unresolved V genes, and no reason is known for the rest. The sample includes under 200,000 clones, with approximately 80% observed a single time. Clones ranked in the top ten supply over 10% of the sample. Input material: PBMCs or T cells enriched from blood (not recorded which). These TCRs come from an older woman who had recovered from COVID-19.

This clone was seen a single time. The gene calls are TRBV5-1 and TRBJ1-2; 7 positions agree with TRBD1. CDR3 length equals 17 residues. Unmatched junction bases numbered 11, after V lost 0 bases and J lost 3 bases. Germline-derived CDR1 and CDR2 are SGHRS and YFSETQ. CDR3 nucleotides: TGCGCCAGCAGCTTGGTACGAAGACAGGGCCTCGACTATGGCTACACCTTC. Its translation is CASSLVRRQGLDYGYTF.

The gene calls are TRBV10-2 and TRBJ1-5, with no clear D. Per the germline V gene, CDR1 is WSHSY and CDR2 is SAAADI. V lost 7 bases, J lost 4 bases, and 8 bases lay in between. The CDR3 consists of 12 residues. CDR3 region: CASTNPNQPQHF. The CDR3 DNA sequence: TGCGCCAGCACTAACCCAAATCAGCCCCAGCATTTT.

The genes are TRBV11-2 and TRBJ2-1; a weak D match, TRBD1 (5 bases). CDR3 size: 15 residues. Germline V CDR1 and CDR2: SGHAT, FQNNGV. V was pared by 0 bases and J by 8 bases, with 14 bases between. The CDR3 nucleotides read TGTGCCAGCAGCTTAGATTATCAGGGTTGGCATGAGCAGTTCTTC. This codes for CASSLDYQGWHEQFF.

This sequence joins TRBV27 and TRBJ1-6, with 11 nucleotides matching TRBD1. V was pared by 1 base and J by 7 bases, with 6 bases of the junction left unmatched. This CDR3 has 17 residues. Germline V gene sequence: CDR1 MNHEY, CDR2 SMNVEV (reference sequence). This chain's CDR3 is CASSLWTGGELNSPLHF. The DNA for the CDR3 is TGTGCCAGCAGTTTATGGACAGGGGGCGAGTTAAATTCACCCCTCCACTTT.

V gene TRBV19 combines with J gene TRBJ1-5, with TRBD1 identical over 8 bases. After removal of 10 bases from V and 0 bases from J, the junction contained 11 bases not matched to a gene. The germline gives CDR1 LNHDA, CDR2 SQIVND (reference sequence). The CDR3 has 16 amino acids. CDR3 sequence (DNA): TGTGCCACGAGGACAGGGAGGGACTTTAGCAATCAGCCCCAGCATTTT. Its translation: CATRTGRDFSNQPQHF.

The chain employs TRBV6-5 and TRBJ1-1, with 8 bases fitting TRBD1. Germline V gene lookup returns CDR1 MNHEY and CDR2 SVGAGI. J was trimmed by 8 bases and V by 6 bases; bases with no gene match: 8. This CDR3 has 13 amino acids. The CDR3 coding sequence is TGTGCCAGCAGCCGGACAGGGTCTCGGGAAGCTTTCTTT. Its protein product is CASSRTGSREAFF.

The chain uses TRBV6-4 and TRBJ2-2; TRBD2 aligns across 11 bases. The J segment lost 6 bases and the V segment lost 4 bases, leaving 19 bases of the junction unmatched. The germline V gene encodes CDR1 MRHNA and CDR2 SNTAGT. This CDR3 has 20 amino acids. CDR3 residues: CASSGGRTSGRPHGSGELFF. For the CDR3, the DNA is TGTGCCAGCAGTGGGGGAAGGACTAGCGGGCGGCCCCATGGGTCCGGGGAGCTGTTTTTT.

V usage is TRBV3-1 (or the pseudogene TRBV3-2) and J usage is TRBJ2-5; TRBD2 matches at 7 bases. The CDR3 consists of 15 residues. V lost 1 base, J lost 3 bases, and 5 bases stayed unmatched. Germline V gene sequence: CDR1 LGHDT, CDR2 YNNKEL (reference sequence). CDR3 amino acids: CASSQVGLAEETQYF. The CDR3 DNA follows: TGTGCCAGCAGCCAAGTTGGGCTAGCGGAAGAGACCCAGTACTTC.

This clone was detected a few times. The CDR3 DNA is TGCAGCGTTGATGGCTTCATGGACAATGAGCAGTTCTTC. Translation gives CSVDGFMDNEQFF. The genes are TRBV29-1 and TRBJ2-1; no reliable D call. CDR3 length: 13 amino acids. Germline V gene lookup returns CDR1 SQVTM and CDR2 ANQGSEA. Trimming took 3 bases from V and 5 from J, leaving 11 bases between them.

The genes are TRBV5-4 and TRBJ1-1; 7 bases match TRBD1. The CDR3 contains 16 residues. The trim removed 2 bases at V and 3 bases at J, leaving 10 bases unmatched. Germline-derived CDR1 and CDR2 are SGHNT and YYREEE (reference sequence). CDR3 amino acids: CASSFTGRGRYTEAFF. CDR3 DNA: TGTGCCAGCAGCTTCACCGGGAGGGGGCGGTACACTGAAGCTTTCTTT.

The chain is built from TRBV29-1 and TRBJ1-1; 7 bases are a match to TRBD1. With V trimmed by 3 bases and J by 6 bases, 7 bases remained unmatched. The germline V gene encodes CDR1 SQVTM and CDR2 ANQGSEA. The CDR3 runs to 13 residues. The CDR3 loop reads CSVEINRGSEAFF. For the CDR3, the DNA is TGCAGCGTTGAGATAAACAGGGGTTCTGAAGCTTTCTTT.

This chain links TRBV11-2 with TRBJ1-6; D not certain. This CDR3 spans 12 amino acids. V was pared by 5 bases and J by 8 bases, with 7 bases between. Germline values: CDR1 SGHAT, CDR2 FQNNGV. The CDR3 is CASSIGDSPLHF. DNA of the CDR3: TGTGCCAGCAGCATCGGAGATTCACCCCTCCACTTT.

The V gene is TRBV24-1, the J gene TRBJ2-3; 9 nucleotides match TRBD2. Trimming cost V 3 bases and J 1 base; bases outside gene matches: 4. Per germline, CDR1 KGHDR and CDR2 SFDVKD. The CDR3 is 16 residues long. The CDR3 protein is CATSDKRTSGTDTQYF. CDR3 DNA sequence: TGTGCCACCAGTGATAAGAGGACTAGCGGCACAGATACGCAGTATTTT.

The chain combines TRBV7-6 with TRBJ2-2; no definite D call. The V and J ends lost 5 bases and 0 bases respectively, with 13 bases between them. This CDR3 has 16 residues. The V gene's germline CDR1 is SGHVS and CDR2 FNYEAQ. In DNA, the CDR3 is TGTGCCAGCAGCCCACCTCGGAGAACGAACACCGGGGAGCTGTTTTTT. It is translated as CASSPPRRTNTGELFF.

This sequence joins TRBV30 and TRBJ1-2; D possibly corresponds to TRBD1 (6 bases). Germline CDR1 is GTSNPN and CDR2 is SVGIG (reference sequence). The germline V and J ends were trimmed by 3 bases and 8 bases, with 16 bases remaining between them. The CDR3 covers 13 residues. The CDR3 sequence is CAWSTTRQGGYTF. The CDR3 DNA reads TGTGCCTGGAGCACGACGCGGCAGGGGGGCTACACCTTC.

This sequence joins TRBV2 and TRBJ2-7; D gene unclear. Germline lookup yields CDR1 SNHLY and CDR2 FYNNEI. Trimming left V 6 bases short and J 4 bases short, with 7 bases between. CDR3 length: 11 amino acids. This CDR3 reads CASRAEYEQYF. The CDR3 DNA is TGTGCCAGCAGGGCGGAGTACGAGCAGTACTTC.

The chain has TRBV5-1 and TRBJ2-2; D not resolved. Germline lookup yields CDR1 SGHRS and CDR2 YFSETQ. The length of the CDR3 is 13 residues. Trimming pared 6 bases from V and 5 bases from J, leaving 11 bases between. CDR3 DNA: TGCGCCAGCACCTCCCTCGGGACCGGGGAGCTGTTTTTT. Translated: CASTSLGTGELFF.

This clone has a handful of counts. The chain carries TRBV2 and TRBJ1-3; D call uncertain. V lost 5 bases to trimming and J lost 0 bases, with 11 bases between them. This CDR3 is built from 15 residues. The germline V gene encodes CDR1 SNHLY and CDR2 FYNNEI. Here the CDR3 reads CASSPFTSSGNTIYF. The CDR3 DNA sequence: TGTGCCAGCAGTCCTTTTACGAGCTCTGGAAACACCATATATTTT.

This clone was seen more than once but under ten times. This sequence joins TRBV10-3 and TRBJ1-1; no reliable D call. The CDR3 extends over 14 amino acids. Trimming left V 7 bases short and J 1 base short, with 13 bases between. Germline assignment: CDR1 ENHRY and CDR2 SYGVKD. The CDR3 region is CAITRSRENTEAFF. The DNA of the CDR3 is TGTGCCATCACCCGATCCCGGGAGAACACTGAAGCTTTCTTT.

The CDR3 coding sequence is TGTGCCAGCACCCCGGACACCAGGTTTGAGCAGTTCTTC. Translation gives CASTPDTRFEQFF. This chain joins TRBV6-2 or TRBV6-3 and TRBJ2-1, with TRBD1 as a possible D gene (5 bases). The V gene's germline CDR1 is MNHEY and CDR2 SVGEGT. The CDR3 extends over 13 amino acids. Trimming removed 7 bases from V and 9 bases from J, with 16 bases in between.

The J gene is TRBJ2-7, the V gene TRBV27; D call uncertain. Germline V lookup: CDR1 MNHEY, CDR2 SMNVEV (reference sequence). The germline V and J ends were trimmed by 4 bases and 2 bases, with 15 bases remaining between them. The CDR3 is 15 residues long. CDR3 in DNA: TGTGCCAGCAGTTCTTATCCTCTCACAACCTACGAGCAGTACTTC. As protein: CASSSYPLTTYEQYF.

The rearrangement uses TRBV4-2 and TRBJ1-5, with 8 bases identical to TRBD1. The CDR3 is 14 amino acids. Germline CDR1 and CDR2: LGHNA and YNFKEQ. Losses at the gene ends were 5 bases for V and 2 bases for J; bases not matched to a gene: 2. CDR3 loop: CASSLQGGNQPQHF. The CDR3, as DNA: TGTGCCAGCAGCTTACAGGGGGGCAATCAGCCCCAGCATTTT.

This chain uses TRBV3-1 (or the pseudogene TRBV3-2) with TRBJ2-1; D unresolved. The germline V gene encodes CDR1 LGHDT and CDR2 YNNKEL (reference sequence). The CDR3 contains 16 residues. V lost 4 bases to trimming and J lost 4 bases, with 17 bases between them. CDR3 nucleotides: TGTGCCAGCAGCCGTTTAAGTCTACGCGGTTACAATGAGCAGTTCTTC. Translation: CASSRLSLRGYNEQFF.

This chain connects TRBV5-6 to TRBJ2-3, with D maybe TRBD1 (6 bases). Trimming removed 1 base from V and 3 bases from J, with 15 bases in between. The CDR3 sequence is 16 residues long. CDR1 and CDR2 from the germline V gene are SGHDT and YYEEEE. The CDR3 region has the DNA TGTGCCAGCAGCTTGTATGGTCGTCAGGGGACAGATACGCAGTATTTT. Protein product: CASSLYGRQGTDTQYF. The whole variable domain, remainder taken from reference TRBV5-6 and TRBJ2-3, is DAGVTQSPTHLIKTRGQQVTLRCSPKSGHDTVSWYQQALGQGPQFIFQYYEEEERQRGNFPDRFSGHQFPNYSSELNVNALLLGDSALYLCASSLYGRQGTDTQYFGPGTRLTVL.

The chain uses TRBV7-2 and TRBJ1-5; D not certain. This CDR3 comprises 14 residues. Trimming removed 4 bases from V and 1 base from J, with 8 bases in between. The germline V gene encodes CDR1 SGHTA and CDR2 FQGNSA. In DNA form, the CDR3 reads TGTGCCAGCAGCTCCGGTTGGAGCAATCAGCCCCAGCATTTT. Amino acids: CASSSGWSNQPQHF.

This clone has more than one count but fewer than ten. The CDR3 protein is CASSQGTSGNYEQYF. DNA for the CDR3: TGCGCCAGCAGCCAGGGGACTAGCGGGAACTACGAGCAGTACTTC. The V and J genes are TRBV4-1 and TRBJ2-7, with 13 bases lining up with TRBD2. From germline, CDR1 is MGHRA and CDR2 YSYEKL. Trimming cost V 3 bases and J 3 bases; bases outside gene matches: 2. This CDR3 spans 15 amino acids.

This clone appeared once. CDR3 nucleotide sequence: TGTGCCAGCACTTTGTCAGCGGGGGACACAGATACGCAGTATTTT. Translation: CASTLSAGDTDTQYF. This chain connects TRBV9 to TRBJ2-3; TRBD2 matches 8 bases. V lost 6 bases and J lost 2; bases outside the gene matches: 8. The CDR3 contains 15 residues. Germline values: CDR1 SGDLS, CDR2 YYNGEE.

This clone was seen a handful of times. The chain has TRBV10-1 and TRBJ2-5, with 9 bases lining up with TRBD1. The CDR3 covers 16 residues. Germline CDR1 and CDR2: WNHNN and SYGVQD (reference sequence). V dropped 0 bases and J dropped 5; count of bases not matched to a gene: 7. CDR3 loop: CASSESYRGRDETQYF. As DNA, the CDR3 is TGCGCCAGCAGTGAGTCCTACAGGGGGCGCGACGAGACCCAGTACTTC.

The chain is built from TRBV7-9 and TRBJ2-3; D might be TRBD1 (6 bases). The germline V gene has CDR1 SEHNR and CDR2 FQNEAQ (reference sequence). The CDR3 runs 14 residues. Trimming took off 3 bases at V and 11 bases at J, with 18 bases between the two ends. The CDR3 sequence: CASSFGTSLLGQYF. In DNA, the CDR3 is TGTGCCAGCAGCTTCGGGACATCTCTCCTGGGGCAGTATTTT.

Only one count was recorded for this clone. The CDR3 DNA sequence: TGTGCCAGCAGCCCGGACCGGGACTACGGAGAGACCCAGTACTTC. Translating it yields CASSPDRDYGETQYF. The V and J genes are TRBV9 and TRBJ2-5; 7 nucleotides line up with TRBD2. Germline assignment: CDR1 SGDLS and CDR2 YYNGEE. V was clipped by 4 bases and J by 4 bases; unmatched bases: 10. This CDR3 has 15 residues.